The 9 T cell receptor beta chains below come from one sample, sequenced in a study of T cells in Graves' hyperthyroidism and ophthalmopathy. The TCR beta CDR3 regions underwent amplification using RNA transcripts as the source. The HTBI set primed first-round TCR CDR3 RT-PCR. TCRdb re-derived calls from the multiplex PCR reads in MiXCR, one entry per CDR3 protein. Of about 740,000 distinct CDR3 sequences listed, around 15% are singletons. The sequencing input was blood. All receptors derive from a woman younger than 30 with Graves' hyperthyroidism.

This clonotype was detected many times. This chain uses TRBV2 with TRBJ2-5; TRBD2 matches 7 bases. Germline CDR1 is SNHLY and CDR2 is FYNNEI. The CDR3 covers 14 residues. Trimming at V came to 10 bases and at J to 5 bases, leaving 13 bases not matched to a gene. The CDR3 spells CATREGTVEETQYF. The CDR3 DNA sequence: TGTGCCACCAGGGAGGGGACCGTAGAGGAGACCCAGTACTTC.

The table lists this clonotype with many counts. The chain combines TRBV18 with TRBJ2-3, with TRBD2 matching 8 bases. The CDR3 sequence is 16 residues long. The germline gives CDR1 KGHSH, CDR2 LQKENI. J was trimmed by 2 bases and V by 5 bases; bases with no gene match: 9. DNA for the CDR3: TGTGCCAGCTCATTCACTAGCGGTTCCTCCACAGATACGCAGTATTTT. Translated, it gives CASSFTSGSSTDTQYF.

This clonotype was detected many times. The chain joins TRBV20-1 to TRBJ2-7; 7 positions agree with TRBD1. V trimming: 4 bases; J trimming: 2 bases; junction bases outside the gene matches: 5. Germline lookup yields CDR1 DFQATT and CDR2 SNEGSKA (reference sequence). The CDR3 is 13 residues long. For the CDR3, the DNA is TGCAGTGCTACACCAGACAGGGCCTACGAGCAGTACTTC. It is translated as CSATPDRAYEQYF.

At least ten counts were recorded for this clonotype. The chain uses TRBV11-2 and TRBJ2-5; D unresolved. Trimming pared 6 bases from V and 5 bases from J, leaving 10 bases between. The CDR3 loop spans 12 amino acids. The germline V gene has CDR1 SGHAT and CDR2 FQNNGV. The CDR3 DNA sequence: TGTGCCAGCAGTTGGGGTTGGGAGACCCAGTACTTC. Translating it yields CASSWGWETQYF.

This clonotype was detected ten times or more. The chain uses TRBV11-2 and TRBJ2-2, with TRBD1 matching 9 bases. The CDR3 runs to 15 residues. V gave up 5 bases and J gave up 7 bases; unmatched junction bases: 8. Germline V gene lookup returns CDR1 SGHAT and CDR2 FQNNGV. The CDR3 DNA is TGTGCCAGCAGCCTTGGGACAGGGTGGGACGGGGAGCTGTTTTTT. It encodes CASSLGTGWDGELFF.

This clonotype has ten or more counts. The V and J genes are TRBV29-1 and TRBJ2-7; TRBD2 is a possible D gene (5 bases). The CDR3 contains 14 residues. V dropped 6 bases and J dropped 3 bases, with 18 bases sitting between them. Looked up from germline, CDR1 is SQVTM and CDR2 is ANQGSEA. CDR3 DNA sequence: TGCAGCGTGGTATTAGGAGGCTCGGGCTACGAGCAGTACTTC. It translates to CSVVLGGSGYEQYF.

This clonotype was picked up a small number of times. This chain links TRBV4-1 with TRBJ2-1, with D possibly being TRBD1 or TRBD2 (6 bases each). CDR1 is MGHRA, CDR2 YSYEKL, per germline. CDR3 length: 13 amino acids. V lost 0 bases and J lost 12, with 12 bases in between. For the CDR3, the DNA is TGCGCCAGCAGCCAAGATAGGGGGGCCGGGCAGTTCTTC. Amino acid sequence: CASSQDRGAGQFF.

The CDR3 reads CASSYSGQHNQPQHF. As DNA, the CDR3 is TGTGCCAGCAGTTACTCGGGACAGCACAATCAGCCCCAGCATTTT. The J gene is TRBJ1-5, the V gene TRBV6-5; the match to TRBD1 covers 7 bases. V lost 0 bases, J lost 3 bases, and 2 bases stayed unmatched. The CDR3 loop spans 15 amino acids. Germline loops: CDR1 MNHEY, CDR2 SVGAGI.

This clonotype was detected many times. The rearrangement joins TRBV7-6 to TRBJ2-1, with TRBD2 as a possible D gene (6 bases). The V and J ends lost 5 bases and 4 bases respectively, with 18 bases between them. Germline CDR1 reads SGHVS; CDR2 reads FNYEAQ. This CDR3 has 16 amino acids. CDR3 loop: CASSPNWLAEYNEQFF. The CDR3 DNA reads TGTGCCAGCAGCCCGAACTGGTTAGCGGAGTACAATGAGCAGTTCTTC.